A single sample is the source of the 30 T cell receptor beta chains below, sequenced in a study of T cells in Graves' hyperthyroidism and ophthalmopathy. There were TCR beta CDR3 regions amplified from RNA transcripts. The HTBI primer set drove a first-round RT-PCR of the TCR CDR3. TCRdb analysed the multiplex PCR reads with MiXCR anew, one entry per CDR3 protein. The table has some 270,000 distinct CDR3 sequences, less than 15% seen once. Sequencing was done on a sample of blood. All receptors derive from a woman aged 25-40 years with Graves' hyperthyroidism that later progressed to Graves' ophthalmopathy.

Points on this clonotype: Relative to the germline gene, one junction end is altered; a read error may explain this. V is TRBV12-3 or TRBV12-4 and J is TRBJ1-2, with 7 positions matching TRBD1. This CDR3 is built from 12 residues. The CDR3 loop reads CASRGGGQHRAF. As DNA, the CDR3 is TGTGCCAGCAGGGGGGGGGGACAGCACAGGGCCTTC.

This clonotype was recorded at least ten times. The rearrangement links TRBV29-1 to TRBJ2-7; perhaps TRBD2 as D (5 bases). The length of the CDR3 is 14 residues. Trimming removed 7 bases from V and 0 bases from J, with 16 bases in between. Per germline, CDR1 SQVTM and CDR2 ANQGSEA. The CDR3 spells CSARGAGSSYEQYF. The CDR3 bases are TGCAGCGCCCGGGGAGCAGGTAGCTCCTACGAGCAGTACTTC.

The chain combines TRBV5-4 with TRBJ1-4; D perhaps matches TRBD1 (5 bases). Germline V CDR1 and CDR2: SGHNT, YYREEE (reference sequence). The CDR3 loop spans 13 amino acids. Trimming shortened V by 7 bases and J by 4 bases, and 11 bases separated the two germline ends. The CDR3 reads CASGAGNNEKLFF. The CDR3 bases are TGTGCCAGCGGGGCAGGGAATAATGAAAAACTGTTTTTT.

At least ten counts were recorded for this clonotype. This rearrangement joins TRBV20-1 to TRBJ1-1; no clear D. Trimming removed 3 bases from V and 3 bases from J, with 14 bases in between. The CDR3 has 14 residues. The V gene's germline CDR1 is DFQATT and CDR2 SNEGSKA (reference sequence). CDR3 loop: CSASALRQHTEAFF. As DNA, the CDR3 is TGCAGTGCTAGTGCCTTACGGCAGCACACTGAAGCTTTCTTT.

The chain has TRBV6-1 and TRBJ1-4; D is ambiguous. The CDR3 is 16 residues long. V was trimmed by 2 bases and J by 8 bases, leaving 18 bases between them. The germline CDR1 and CDR2 sequences are MNHNS and SASEGT. Here the CDR3 DNA reads TGTGCCAGCAGTGAAAGGGATGTGGGATCGGGCGAAAAACTGTTTTTT. Residues: CASSERDVGSGEKLFF.

Note on this clonotype: Since a much larger clone is just one base distant, this may be a read error. This rearrangement joins TRBV12-3 or TRBV12-4 to TRBJ1-4; 7 nucleotides match TRBD1. This CDR3 region has 14 residues. The CDR3 reads CASSPDRYNEELFF. The CDR3 DNA is TGTGCCAGCAGCCCGGACAGGTATAATGAAGAACTGTTTTTT.

The sample holds a few counts of this clonotype. This chain uses TRBV27 with TRBJ2-3; D call uncertain. Germline V gives CDR1 MNHEY, CDR2 SMNVEV (reference sequence). The CDR3 runs to 16 residues. V was shortened by 2 bases and J by 5 bases, with 17 bases between the two germline ends. DNA of the CDR3: TGTGCCAGCAGTTTAGAGGCCGGAACTTTCGTAGATACGCAGTATTTT. As protein: CASSLEAGTFVDTQYF.

This clonotype occurred many times. J is TRBJ2-3 and V is TRBV20-1, with D possibly being TRBD1 (7 bases). Trimming cost V 6 bases and J 2 bases, with 15 bases left between them. The V gene's germline CDR1 is DFQATT and CDR2 SNEGSKA (reference sequence). CDR3 length: 14 residues. The CDR3 coding sequence is TGCAGTGCAGGACCAGGGGGGCACACAGATACGCAGTATTTT. This encodes CSAGPGGHTDTQYF.

The table lists this clonotype with many counts. The gene calls are TRBV12-3 or TRBV12-4 and TRBJ2-3; D gene unclear. The CDR3 consists of 16 residues. V was shortened by 6 bases and J by 2 bases, with 18 bases between the two germline ends. CDR3 sequence: CASREGSREPTDTQYF. CDR3 DNA sequence: TGTGCCAGCAGGGAAGGATCACGTGAACCCACAGATACGCAGTATTTT.

In this sample, this clonotype turned up many times. J is TRBJ2-3 and V is TRBV29-1; no clear D gene. V was clipped by 5 bases and J by 0 bases, with 9 bases between them. Germline loops: CDR1 SQVTM, CDR2 ANQGSEA. The CDR3 totals 13 residues. The CDR3 DNA follows: TGCAGCGTTAGGACGGTTAGCACAGATACGCAGTATTTT. Amino acid sequence: CSVRTVSTDTQYF.

The table lists this clonotype with many counts. J is TRBJ1-2 and V is TRBV10-3; maybe TRBD1 (5 bases). Germline V CDR1 and CDR2: ENHRY, SYGVKD. This CDR3 contains 14 residues. The V end lost 2 bases, the J end lost 2 bases, and 9 bases lay between the germline ends. In DNA form, the CDR3 reads TGTGCCATCAGTGAGCGGGACGGCAACTATGGCTACACCTTC. Residues: CAISERDGNYGYTF.

Ten or more counts support this clonotype. The V and J genes are TRBV30 and TRBJ1-1; D is perhaps TRBD1 (6 bases). The V and J ends lost 0 bases and 1 base respectively, with 6 bases between them. The CDR3 length is 13 residues. Germline assignment: CDR1 GTSNPN and CDR2 SVGIG (reference sequence). CDR3 DNA sequence: TGTGCCTGGAGTGTACAGGGGAACACTGAAGCTTTCTTT. Translation gives CAWSVQGNTEAFF.

This clonotype was seen ten or more times. The chain recombines TRBV20-1 with TRBJ2-7; either TRBD1 or TRBD2 may supply D (5 bases each). The germline V and J ends were trimmed by 6 bases and 0 bases, with 15 bases remaining between them. This CDR3 spans 14 amino acids. The germline V gene has CDR1 DFQATT and CDR2 SNEGSKA (reference sequence). The CDR3 region has the DNA TGCAGTGCCAGGCCTCGGGACGTCTCCTACGAGCAGTACTTC. This translates into CSARPRDVSYEQYF.

This clonotype has at least ten counts. The CDR3 here is CAWKSRTGGAAQPQHF. CDR3 DNA sequence: TGTGCCTGGAAGTCCAGGACAGGGGGCGCGGCTCAGCCCCAGCATTTT. The gene calls are TRBV30 and TRBJ1-5; 11 bases match TRBD1. This CDR3 has 16 residues. Germline trimming cut 4 bases from V and 6 bases from J; bases unmatched to any gene: 11. Germline V gene sequence: CDR1 GTSNPN, CDR2 SVGIG (reference sequence).

This clonotype has a count of ten or more. The chain is built from TRBV20-1 and TRBJ2-3, with D perhaps matching TRBD2 (6 bases). The CDR3 has 12 residues. V lost 4 bases, J lost 2 bases, and 7 bases lay in between. Germline values: CDR1 DFQATT, CDR2 SNEGSKA (reference sequence). The CDR3 spells CSATGDTDTQYF. The CDR3 nucleotides are TGCAGTGCTACGGGGGACACAGATACGCAGTATTTT.

This clonotype was seen ten or more times. The gene calls are TRBV18 and TRBJ2-5; 11 bases map to TRBD2. With V trimmed by 5 bases and J by 4 bases, 6 bases remained unmatched. Germline CDR1 is KGHSH and CDR2 is LQKENI. The CDR3 contains 15 residues. CDR3 DNA sequence: TGTGCCAGCTCAATGACTAGCGGGAAAGGAGAGACCCAGTACTTC. Its protein is CASSMTSGKGETQYF.

This clonotype was recorded once. The chain's CDR3 is CASSIYRGYRYGYTF. The CDR3 nucleotides are TGTGCCAGCAGCATCTACAGGGGCTACCGTTATGGCTACACCTTC. V is TRBV11-2 and J is TRBJ1-2, with 7 bases that match TRBD1. The trim removed 5 bases at V and 5 bases at J, leaving 11 bases unmatched. Germline CDR1 and CDR2: SGHAT and FQNNGV. This CDR3 region has 15 residues.

This clonotype was counted at least ten times. The chain uses TRBV7-8 and TRBJ2-7; 11 nucleotides match TRBD2. V gave up 3 bases and J gave up 3 bases; unmatched junction bases: 7. The CDR3 is 16 amino acids. Germline loops: CDR1 SGHVS, CDR2 FQNEAQ. In DNA form, the CDR3 reads TGTGCCAGCAGCTTTTCACTAGCGGGGGTAATCTACGAGCAGTACTTC. It yields the protein CASSFSLAGVIYEQYF.

At least ten counts were recorded for this clonotype. The gene calls are TRBV7-9 and TRBJ2-1; either TRBD1 or TRBD2 may supply D (5 bases each). The V and J ends lost 5 bases and 6 bases respectively, with 17 bases between them. Germline V gene lookup returns CDR1 SEHNR and CDR2 FQNEAQ (reference sequence). The CDR3 is 15 residues long. In nucleotides, the CDR3 is TGTGCCAGCAGCCGAGACCCGGGACGGATCAATGAGCAGTTCTTC. Protein product: CASSRDPGRINEQFF.

This clonotype was observed many times. The V call is TRBV2, the J call TRBJ1-2, with TRBD1 as a possible D gene (5 bases). Per the germline V gene, CDR1 is SNHLY and CDR2 is FYNNEI. The CDR3 is 14 amino acids. The germline V and J ends were trimmed by 6 bases and 8 bases, with 19 bases remaining between them. The CDR3 protein is CASRDMGWGNGYTF. The CDR3 DNA sequence: TGTGCCAGCAGGGACATGGGCTGGGGGAACGGCTACACCTTC.

The gene calls are TRBV28 and TRBJ1-1, with D perhaps matching TRBD1 (6 bases). The germline V gene encodes CDR1 MDHEN and CDR2 SYDVKM. Trimming pared 6 bases from V and 0 bases from J, leaving 17 bases between. The CDR3 consists of 16 residues. The CDR3 nucleotides are TGTGCCAGCAGGTCTTCAAAACAGGGCATGAACACTGAAGCTTTCTTT. Protein product: CASRSSKQGMNTEAFF.

In its sample, this clonotype was seen many times. This chain uses TRBV4-1 with TRBJ2-1; 7 positions agree with TRBD2. The CDR3 runs 14 residues. J gave up 3 bases and V 5 bases, and 4 bases lay outside the gene matches. Per germline, CDR1 MGHRA and CDR2 YSYEKL. The CDR3 region is CASSLLANYNEQFF. CDR3 DNA: TGCGCCAGCAGCTTACTAGCGAACTACAATGAGCAGTTCTTC.

The V and J genes are TRBV5-6 and TRBJ1-2; D is ambiguous. Trimming removed 3 bases at V and 1 base at J, with 10 bases between. This CDR3 is 14 amino acids long. CDR1 is SGHDT and CDR2 is YYEEEE in the germline V gene. CDR3: CASSWATFNYGYTF. CDR3 bases: TGTGCCAGCAGCTGGGCAACGTTTAACTATGGCTACACCTTC.

At least ten counts were recorded for this clonotype. This chain joins TRBV7-9 and TRBJ1-1; D is possibly TRBD1 (6 bases). The CDR3 spans 14 residues. The germline V and J ends were trimmed by 5 bases and 0 bases, with 10 bases remaining between them. Germline loops: CDR1 SEHNR, CDR2 FQNEAQ (reference sequence). The DNA for the CDR3 is TGTGCCAGCAGCAAAGGGGGTATGAACACTGAAGCTTTCTTT. Translating it yields CASSKGGMNTEAFF.

In its sample, this clonotype was seen a few times. This chain uses TRBV7-2 with TRBJ2-5; 7 nucleotides align to TRBD2. Germline-derived CDR1 and CDR2 are SGHTA and FQGNSA. The CDR3 runs to 15 residues. Trimming at V came to 4 bases and at J to 5 bases, leaving 10 bases not matched to a gene. In DNA, the CDR3 is TGTGCCAGCAGCTCGCAGGGTGGGGGGGGGGAGACCCAGTACTTC. Translating gives CASSSQGGGGETQYF.

This clonotype was seen once. The chain is built from TRBV20-1 and TRBJ1-5, with 10 bases matching TRBD1. After removal of 5 bases from V and 5 bases from J, the junction contained 6 bases not matched to a gene. From germline, CDR1 is DFQATT and CDR2 SNEGSKA (reference sequence). This CDR3 comprises 14 residues. This chain's CDR3 is CSAGTDRGDQPQHF. The CDR3 DNA sequence: TGCAGTGCTGGAACGGACAGGGGGGATCAGCCCCAGCATTTT.

The table lists this clonotype with many counts. The rearrangement links TRBV20-1 to TRBJ2-3, with TRBD1 identical over 8 bases. The CDR3 runs to 15 residues. V lost 3 bases, J lost 1 base, and 6 bases stayed unmatched. Germline V gene lookup returns CDR1 DFQATT and CDR2 SNEGSKA (reference sequence). The CDR3 DNA reads as TGCAGTGCTAGGGGCCCGGGACAGGGCACAGATACGCAGTATTTT. Translating it yields CSARGPGQGTDTQYF.

This clonotype has a single count. This sequence joins TRBV18 and TRBJ1-1; D ambiguous. Germline V lookup: CDR1 KGHSH, CDR2 LQKENI. This CDR3 spans 13 amino acids. The V gene lost 4 bases and the J gene lost 3 bases, with 9 bases spanning the gap. As DNA, the CDR3 is TGTGCCAGCTCACGCCAATGGGACACTGAAGCTTTCTTT. It yields the protein CASSRQWDTEAFF. The entire variable domain, with the rest obtained from reference TRBV18 and TRBJ1-1, is as follows: NAGVMQNPRHLVRRRGQEARLRCSPMKGHSHVYWYRQLPEEGLKFMVYLQKENIIDESGMPKERFSAEFPKEGPSILRIQQVVRGDSAAYFCASSRQWDTEAFFGQGTRLTVV.

This clonotype has at least ten counts. The chain carries TRBV20-1 and TRBJ1-2; possible D gene TRBD1, 5 bases. CDR1 and CDR2 from the germline V gene are DFQATT and SNEGSKA (reference sequence). The V end lost 3 bases, the J end lost 2 bases, and 13 bases lay between the germline ends. The CDR3 covers 14 residues. The CDR3 DNA follows: TGCAGTGCTAGTTTGGGGCAGGGCAACTATGGCTACACCTTC. As protein: CSASLGQGNYGYTF.

This chain joins TRBV11-1 and TRBJ2-6; 10 bases are a match to TRBD1. CDR3 size: 18 residues. Germline lookup yields CDR1 SGHAT and CDR2 FQDESV (reference sequence). The junction had 11 bases not matched to a gene; V was cut back by 6 bases and J by 3 bases. For the CDR3, the DNA is TGTGCCAGCAGTTGGAGGGGACAGGGGACTTTTGGGGCCAACGTCCTGACTTTC. Its protein product is CASSWRGQGTFGANVLTF.